These T cell receptor beta chains were read from a single sample in a study of cytomegalovirus exposure and HLA in healthy donors. Here immunoSEQ multiplex PCR was the method, and the copy in TCRdb shows in-frame clones only, minus some. The repertoire table contains around 140,000 clones. Sequenced material: PBMCs. The receptors were gathered from a man aged 18 to 35 in good health and CMV-seronegative. The CDR3 runs from the conserved cysteine through the conserved F or W. D genes are given only for firm matches.

j_gene: TRBJ2-7; d_gene: TRBD1; v_gene: TRBV29-1; CDR3nt: TGCAGCGGACGACAGGGGGCGGGTAGCGAGCAGTACTTC; CDR3aa: CSGRQGAGSEQYF
j_gene: TRBJ2-7; d_gene: NA; v_gene: TRBV28; CDR3nt: TGTGCCAGCAGTTTTTATCAGGGACACCCAAATATCTACGAGCAGTACTTC; CDR3aa: CASSFYQGHPNIYEQYF
j_gene: TRBJ1-3; d_gene: NA; v_gene: TRBV7-2; CDR3nt: TGTGCCAGCAGCCCGCGTCAGGGCTCTGGAAACACCATATATTTT; CDR3aa: CASSPRQGSGNTIYF
j_gene: TRBJ2-7; d_gene: TRBD1; v_gene: TRBV6-1; CDR3nt: TGTGCCAGCAGCCGGGACAGGGGCTCCCTGTACTTC; CDR3aa: CASSRDRGSLYF
j_gene: TRBJ2-7; d_gene: TRBD1; v_gene: TRBV11-3; CDR3nt: TGTGCCAGCTCGGGACAGGGGCCCGAGCAGTACTTC; CDR3aa: CASSGQGPEQYF
j_gene: TRBJ1-1; d_gene: NA; v_gene: TRBV6-1; CDR3nt: TGTGCCAGCAGTAGAGAGGGAATTGTTGCTGAAGCTTTCTTT; CDR3aa: CASSREGIVAEAFF
j_gene: TRBJ1-5; d_gene: NA; v_gene: TRBV5-1; CDR3nt: TGCGCCATCTCACAGGGAATAAGCCAGCCCCAGCATTTT; CDR3aa: CAISQGISQPQHF
j_gene: TRBJ1-3; d_gene: NA; v_gene: TRBV5-4; CDR3nt: TGTGCCAGCAGCTTGGACAGGACATACTCTGGAAACACCATATATTTT; CDR3aa: CASSLDRTYSGNTIYF
j_gene: TRBJ2-7; d_gene: TRBD2; v_gene: TRBV7-8; CDR3nt: TGTGCCAGCAGCCCCGGTGTTAGCGGGAACGAGCAGTACTTC; CDR3aa: CASSPGVSGNEQYF
j_gene: TRBJ2-2; d_gene: TRBD1; v_gene: TRBV5-6; CDR3nt: TGTGCCAGCAGCTTTAAGGGGGCGATGAACACCGGGGAGCTGTTTTTT; CDR3aa: CASSFKGAMNTGELFF
j_gene: TRBJ1-1; d_gene: TRBD1; v_gene: TRBV5-1; CDR3nt: TGCGCCAGCAGCACTCTGACAGGGGGAGATACTGAAGCTTTCTTT; CDR3aa: CASSTLTGGDTEAFF
j_gene: TRBJ1-2; d_gene: NA; v_gene: TRBV6-1; CDR3nt: TGTGCCAGCAGTGAAATAATTGGCTACACCTTC; CDR3aa: CASSEIIGYTF
j_gene: TRBJ1-1; d_gene: NA; v_gene: TRBV28; CDR3nt: TGTGCCAGCAGGAGCGATATCACACCAAACACTGAAGCTTTCTTT; CDR3aa: CASRSDITPNTEAFF
j_gene: TRBJ2-2; d_gene: NA; v_gene: TRBV5-4; CDR3nt: TGTGCCAGCAGCTTGGTTAGTCCGAACACCGGGGAGCTGTTTTTT; CDR3aa: CASSLVSPNTGELFF
j_gene: TRBJ2-7; d_gene: TRBD1; v_gene: TRBV5-1; CDR3nt: TGCGCCAGCAGCAGACCCGGGACAGGGGTCGTCGAGCAGTACTTC; CDR3aa: CASSRPGTGVVEQYF
j_gene: TRBJ1-4; d_gene: NA; v_gene: TRBV7-9; CDR3nt: TGTGCCAGCAGCCCCAGGCCGGGGAAGGTGCATGAAAAACTGTTTTTT; CDR3aa: CASSPRPGKVHEKLFF
j_gene: TRBJ1-1; d_gene: TRBD1; v_gene: TRBV7-9; CDR3nt: TGTGCCAGCAGCTCAAAGTTTGGGACAGGGGGTACTGAAGCTTTCTTT; CDR3aa: CASSSKFGTGGTEAFF
j_gene: TRBJ1-3; d_gene: NA; v_gene: TRBV6-5; CDR3nt: TGTGCCAGCAGTTACGACACGGACTCTGGAAACACCATATATTTT; CDR3aa: CASSYDTDSGNTIYF
j_gene: TRBJ2-1; d_gene: TRBD2; v_gene: TRBV28; CDR3nt: TGTGCCAGCAGTCCACGACTAGCGGGGGGGTCCTATGAGCAGTTCTTC; CDR3aa: CASSPRLAGGSYEQFF
j_gene: TRBJ1-1; d_gene: TRBD1; v_gene: TRBV12-5; CDR3nt: TGTGCTAGTGGTTTGGCTAAAACCGGGACAGATAACACTGAAGCTTTCTTT; CDR3aa: CASGLAKTGTDNTEAFF
j_gene: TRBJ1-3; d_gene: NA; v_gene: TRBV15; CDR3nt: TGTGCCACCAGCAGAGGAGGGGGTATAGGTGGAAACACCATATATTTT; CDR3aa: CATSRGGGIGGNTIYF
j_gene: TRBJ2-7; d_gene: NA; v_gene: TRBV5-1; CDR3nt: TGCGCCAGCAGCTTACAGGGCTACGAGCAGTACTTC; CDR3aa: CASSLQGYEQYF
j_gene: TRBJ2-2; d_gene: TRBD1; v_gene: TRBV9; CDR3nt: TGTGCCAGCAGCGTGCCCTCCGACAGGGGGGACACCGGGGAGCTGTTTTTT; CDR3aa: CASSVPSDRGDTGELFF
j_gene: TRBJ2-3; d_gene: TRBD1; v_gene: TRBV7-3; CDR3nt: TGTGCCAGCAGCCCGACGGGACAGGGCACAGATACGCAGTATTTT; CDR3aa: CASSPTGQGTDTQYF
j_gene: TRBJ1-1; d_gene: NA; v_gene: TRBV19; CDR3nt: TGTGCCAGTAGTACCTCCTCCCACACTGAAGCTTTCTTT; CDR3aa: CASSTSSHTEAFF
j_gene: TRBJ1-4; d_gene: NA; v_gene: TRBV5-1; CDR3nt: TGCGCCAGCACCCTTTCTCCAGGTCAGTCGGCTGAAAAACTGTTTTTT; CDR3aa: CASTLSPGQSAEKLFF
j_gene: TRBJ1-2; d_gene: TRBD1; v_gene: TRBV5-4; CDR3nt: TGTGCCAGCAGCTACGGACAGGGGCCCCCTAACTATGGCTACACCTTC; CDR3aa: CASSYGQGPPNYGYTF
j_gene: TRBJ2-2; d_gene: NA; v_gene: TRBV25-1; CDR3nt: TGTGCCAGCAGTGTTAGCGGATATACCGGGGAGCTGTTTTTT; CDR3aa: CASSVSGYTGELFF
j_gene: TRBJ2-7; d_gene: TRBD2; v_gene: TRBV7-9; CDR3nt: TGTGCCAGCAGCTCTTGGGGGACTAGCGGGAGGTACGAGCAGTACTTC; CDR3aa: CASSSWGTSGRYEQYF
j_gene: TRBJ2-7; d_gene: TRBD1; v_gene: TRBV7-2; CDR3nt: TGTGCCAGCAGCTACCCTCCGGGACAGGGATCCTACGAGCAGTACTTC; CDR3aa: CASSYPPGQGSYEQYF
j_gene: TRBJ1-1; d_gene: NA; v_gene: TRBV4-3; CDR3nt: TGCGCCAGCAGCCAAAACCCCAGGGGCCTGAACACTGAAGCTTTCTTT; CDR3aa: CASSQNPRGLNTEAFF
j_gene: TRBJ2-3; d_gene: NA; v_gene: TRBV5-6; CDR3nt: TGTGCCAGCAGCTTTGCCTCGGTTAAGCCAGATACGCAGTATTTT; CDR3aa: CASSFASVKPDTQYF
j_gene: TRBJ1-2; d_gene: NA; v_gene: TRBV30; CDR3nt: TGTGCCTGGACCTTTGGGCAGGGGTACGGCTACACCTTC; CDR3aa: CAWTFGQGYGYTF
j_gene: TRBJ2-1; d_gene: NA; v_gene: TRBV19; CDR3nt: TGTGCCAGTAGTACAACAGGGCTCTGGGAGCAGTTCTTC; CDR3aa: CASSTTGLWEQFF
j_gene: TRBJ1-1; d_gene: NA; v_gene: TRBV6-1; CDR3nt: TGTGCCAGCAGTGTCGACGAGTTTTCAGGGGTCACTGAAGCTTTCTTT; CDR3aa: CASSVDEFSGVTEAFF
j_gene: TRBJ1-1; d_gene: NA; v_gene: TRBV19; CDR3nt: TGTGCCAGTCGGGGACAAATGAACACTGAAGCTTTCTTT; CDR3aa: CASRGQMNTEAFF
j_gene: TRBJ2-1; d_gene: TRBD2; v_gene: TRBV4-1; CDR3nt: TGCGCCAGCAGCCAACCTGGGACTAGCGGGGGGGCCTACAATGAGCAGTTCTTC; CDR3aa: CASSQPGTSGGAYNEQFF
j_gene: TRBJ2-7; d_gene: TRBD1; v_gene: TRBV28; CDR3nt: TGTGCCAGCAGTACCCCGGGACAGTTCTACGAGCAGTACTTC; CDR3aa: CASSTPGQFYEQYF
j_gene: TRBJ2-5; d_gene: TRBD2; v_gene: TRBV9; CDR3nt: TGTGCCAGCAGCGTAGGTCCTCCCGGGACTAGCCATCCCAGGGTCCCAAAAGAGACCCAGTACTTC; CDR3aa: CASSVGPPGTSHPRVPKETQYF
j_gene: TRBJ1-4; d_gene: TRBD1; v_gene: TRBV5-1; CDR3nt: TGCACCAGCAGCTTGGACAGGAGGGGTGAAAAACTGTTTTTT; CDR3aa: CTSSLDRRGEKLFF
j_gene: TRBJ2-3; d_gene: NA; v_gene: TRBV29-1; CDR3nt: TGCACCTCATGGAGGATAGGAGATACGCAGTATTTT; CDR3aa: CTSWRIGDTQYF
j_gene: TRBJ1-4; d_gene: NA; v_gene: TRBV2; CDR3nt: TGTGCCAGCAGTGACCGTGAAAAACTGTTTTTT; CDR3aa: CASSDREKLFF
j_gene: TRBJ1-5; d_gene: NA; v_gene: TRBV5-5; CDR3nt: TGTGCCAGCAGCCTTATTCGGGGAATCAATCAGCCCCAGCATTTT; CDR3aa: CASSLIRGINQPQHF
j_gene: TRBJ2-5; d_gene: TRBD1; v_gene: TRBV28; CDR3nt: TGTGCCAGCAGCCTACTAGACAGGGCCCAAGAGACCCAGTACTTC; CDR3aa: CASSLLDRAQETQYF
j_gene: TRBJ2-7; d_gene: TRBD1; v_gene: TRBV5-1; CDR3nt: TGCGCCAGCAGCCCCGGACAGGGGTCCACCCACGAGCAGTACTTC; CDR3aa: CASSPGQGSTHEQYF
j_gene: TRBJ2-7; d_gene: TRBD1; v_gene: TRBV27; CDR3nt: TGTGCCAGCAGTTTTGAAGGACAGGGTTACGAGCAGTACTTC; CDR3aa: CASSFEGQGYEQYF
j_gene: TRBJ1-5; d_gene: NA; v_gene: TRBV19; CDR3nt: TGTGCCAGTAGCCTCTCAGGACAGCATAGCAATCAGCCCCAGCATTTT; CDR3aa: CASSLSGQHSNQPQHF
j_gene: TRBJ1-1; d_gene: NA; v_gene: TRBV7-2; CDR3nt: TGTGCCAGCAGCGGACACCCCATGAATGATGCAGCTTTCTTT; CDR3aa: CASSGHPMNDAAFF
j_gene: TRBJ2-7; d_gene: TRBD2; v_gene: TRBV10-1; CDR3nt: TGCGCCAGCAGTGAGTACGGGACTAGCGGGATCGAGCAGTACTTC; CDR3aa: CASSEYGTSGIEQYF
j_gene: TRBJ2-2; d_gene: TRBD1; v_gene: TRBV4-2; CDR3nt: TGTGCCAGCAGCCAAGGCGGCAGGGGGCACGGGGAGCTGTTTTTT; CDR3aa: CASSQGGRGHGELFF
j_gene: TRBJ2-7; d_gene: TRBD2; v_gene: TRBV29-1; CDR3nt: TGCAGCGTTGGGGGAGCTCGTAGCGGGGCCTCCTACGAGCAGTACTTC; CDR3aa: CSVGGARSGASYEQYF
j_gene: TRBJ1-2; d_gene: NA; v_gene: TRBV7-2; CDR3nt: TGTGCCAGCAGCCGAGGCCCCCCAGTGCCGTCCTTC; CDR3aa: CASSRGPPVPSF
j_gene: TRBJ2-4; d_gene: TRBD2; v_gene: TRBV28; CDR3nt: TGTGCCAGCAGTTTAGCGGGGGGGCCATTGAACATTCAGTACTTC; CDR3aa: CASSLAGGPLNIQYF
j_gene: TRBJ1-1; d_gene: NA; v_gene: TRBV18; CDR3nt: TGTGCCAGCTCACCACTTAGACAGACGGACACTGAAGCTTTCTTT; CDR3aa: CASSPLRQTDTEAFF
j_gene: TRBJ2-7; d_gene: NA; v_gene: TRBV6-5; CDR3nt: TGTGCCAGCAGTTACTCCGTCTCGGACTACGCCTACGAGCAGTACTTC; CDR3aa: CASSYSVSDYAYEQYF
j_gene: TRBJ1-1; d_gene: NA; v_gene: TRBV6-1; CDR3nt: TGTGCCAGCAATCGACTTTTTAGGAACACTGAAGCTTTCTTT; CDR3aa: CASNRLFRNTEAFF
j_gene: TRBJ1-1; d_gene: NA; v_gene: TRBV30; CDR3nt: TGTGCCTGGGGACAGCAGTTGAACACTGAAGCTTTCTTT; CDR3aa: CAWGQQLNTEAFF